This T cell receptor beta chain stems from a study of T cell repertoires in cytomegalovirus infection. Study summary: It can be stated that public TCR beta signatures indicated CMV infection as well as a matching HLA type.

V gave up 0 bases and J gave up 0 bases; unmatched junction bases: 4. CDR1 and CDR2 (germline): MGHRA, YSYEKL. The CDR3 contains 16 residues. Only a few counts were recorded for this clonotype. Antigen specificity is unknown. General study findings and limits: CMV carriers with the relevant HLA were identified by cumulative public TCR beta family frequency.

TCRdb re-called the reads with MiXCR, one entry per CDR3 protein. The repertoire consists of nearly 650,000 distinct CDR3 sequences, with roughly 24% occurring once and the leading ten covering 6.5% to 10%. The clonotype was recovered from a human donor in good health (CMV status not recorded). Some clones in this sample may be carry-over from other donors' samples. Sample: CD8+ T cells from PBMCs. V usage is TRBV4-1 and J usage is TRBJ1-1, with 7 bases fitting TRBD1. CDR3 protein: CASSQEGDRVNTEAFF. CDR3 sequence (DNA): TGCGCCAGCAGCCAAGAGGGTGACAGGGTGAACACTGAAGCTTTCTTT.